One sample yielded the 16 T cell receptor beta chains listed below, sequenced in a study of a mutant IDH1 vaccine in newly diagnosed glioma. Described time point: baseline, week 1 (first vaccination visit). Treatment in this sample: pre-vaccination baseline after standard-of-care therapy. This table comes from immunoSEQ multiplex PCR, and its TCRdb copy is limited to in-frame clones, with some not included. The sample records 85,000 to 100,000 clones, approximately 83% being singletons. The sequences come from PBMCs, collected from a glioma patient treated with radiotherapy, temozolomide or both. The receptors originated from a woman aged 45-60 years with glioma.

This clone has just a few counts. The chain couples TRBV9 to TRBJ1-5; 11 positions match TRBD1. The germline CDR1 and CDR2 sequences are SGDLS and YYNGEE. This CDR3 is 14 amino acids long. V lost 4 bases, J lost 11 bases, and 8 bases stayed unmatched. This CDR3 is CASSIGTGGSTQHF. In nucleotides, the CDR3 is TGTGCCAGCAGCATTGGGACAGGGGGTAGTACCCAGCATTTT. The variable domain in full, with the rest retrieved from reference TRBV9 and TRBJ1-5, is DSGVTQTPKHLITATGQRVTLRCSPRSGDLSVYWYQQSLDQGLQFLIQYYNGEERAKGNILERFSAQQFPDLHSELNLSSLELGDSALYFCASSIGTGGSTQHFGDGTRLSIL.

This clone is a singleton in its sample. CDR3: CASSSTGAVAEKLFF. The DNA of the CDR3 is TGTGCCAGCAGCTCTACAGGCGCGGTGGCTGAAAAACTGTTTTTT. The chain combines TRBV7-2 with TRBJ1-4, with a possible D match to TRBD1 (5 bases). Trimming left V 4 bases short and J 7 bases short, with 16 bases between. The CDR3 runs 15 residues. CDR1 and CDR2 (germline): SGHTA, FQGNSA.

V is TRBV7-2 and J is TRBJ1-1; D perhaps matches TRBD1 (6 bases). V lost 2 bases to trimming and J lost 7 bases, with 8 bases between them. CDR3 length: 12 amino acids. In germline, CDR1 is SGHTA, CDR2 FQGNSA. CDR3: CASSLRGFEAFF. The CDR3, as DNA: TGTGCCAGCAGCTTAAGGGGGTTTGAAGCTTTCTTT.

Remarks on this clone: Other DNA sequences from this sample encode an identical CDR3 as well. The CDR3: CASSLTGELFF. The CDR3 coding sequence is TGTGCCAGCAGTTTAACCGGGGAGCTGTTTTTT. The chain carries TRBV28 and TRBJ2-2; D not certain. The CDR3 runs 11 residues. Trimming took off 2 bases at V and 5 bases at J, with 0 bases between the two ends. The V gene's germline CDR1 is MDHEN and CDR2 SYDVKM.

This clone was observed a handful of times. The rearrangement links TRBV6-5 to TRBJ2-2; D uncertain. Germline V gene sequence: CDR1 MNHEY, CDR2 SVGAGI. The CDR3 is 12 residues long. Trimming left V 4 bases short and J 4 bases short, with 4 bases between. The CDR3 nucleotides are TGTGCCAGCAGTTCTACCACCGGGGAGCTGTTTTTT. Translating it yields CASSSTTGELFF.

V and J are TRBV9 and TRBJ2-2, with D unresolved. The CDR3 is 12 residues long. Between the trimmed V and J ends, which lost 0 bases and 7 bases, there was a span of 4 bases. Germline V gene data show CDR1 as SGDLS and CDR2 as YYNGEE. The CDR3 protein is CASSVGVGELFF. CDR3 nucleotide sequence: TGTGCCAGCAGCGTAGGAGTCGGGGAGCTGTTTTTT. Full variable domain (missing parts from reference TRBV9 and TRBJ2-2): DSGVTQTPKHLITATGQRVTLRCSPRSGDLSVYWYQQSLDQGLQFLIQYYNGEERAKGNILERFSAQQFPDLHSELNLSSLELGDSALYFCASSVGVGELFFGEGSRLTVL.

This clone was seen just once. CDR3 nucleotides: TGTGCCACCAGCAGAGAAGGGGGCCCGGGTGAAAAACTGTTTTTT. This gives the protein CATSREGGPGEKLFF. The chain recombines TRBV15 with TRBJ1-4; 7 positions match TRBD1. Unmatched junction bases numbered 5, after V lost 0 bases and J lost 7 bases. Germline V gene sequence: CDR1 LNHNV, CDR2 YYDKDF (reference sequence). The length of the CDR3 is 15 residues.

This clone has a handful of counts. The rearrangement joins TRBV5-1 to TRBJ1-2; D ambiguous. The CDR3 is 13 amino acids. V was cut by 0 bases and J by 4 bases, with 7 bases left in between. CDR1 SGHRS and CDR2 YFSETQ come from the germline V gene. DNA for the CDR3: TGCGCCAGCAGCTTGGACGGGTTCTATGGCTACACCTTC. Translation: CASSLDGFYGYTF.

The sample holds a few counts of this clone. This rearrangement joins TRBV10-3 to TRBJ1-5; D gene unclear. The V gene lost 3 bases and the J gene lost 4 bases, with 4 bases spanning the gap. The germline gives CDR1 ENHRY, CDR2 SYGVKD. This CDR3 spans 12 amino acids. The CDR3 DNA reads TGTGCCATCAGTGAAGATAATCAGCCCCAGCATTTT. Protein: CAISEDNQPQHF.

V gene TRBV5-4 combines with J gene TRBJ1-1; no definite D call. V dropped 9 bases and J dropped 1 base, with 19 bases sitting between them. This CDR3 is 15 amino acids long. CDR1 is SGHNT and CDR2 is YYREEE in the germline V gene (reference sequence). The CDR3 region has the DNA TGTGCCACCGCACCCCCTTGGGGAGGGAACACTGAAGCTTTCTTT. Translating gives CATAPPWGGNTEAFF.

The DNA for the CDR3 is TGTGCCAGCAGCTTAGCCAGCGGGGGGAGGGAGACCCAGTACTTC. This gives the protein CASSLASGGRETQYF. The rearrangement links TRBV7-2 to TRBJ2-5; 9 nucleotides line up with TRBD2. Germline CDR1 is SGHTA and CDR2 is FQGNSA. This CDR3 spans 15 amino acids. J was trimmed by 5 bases and V by 0 bases; bases with no gene match: 4.

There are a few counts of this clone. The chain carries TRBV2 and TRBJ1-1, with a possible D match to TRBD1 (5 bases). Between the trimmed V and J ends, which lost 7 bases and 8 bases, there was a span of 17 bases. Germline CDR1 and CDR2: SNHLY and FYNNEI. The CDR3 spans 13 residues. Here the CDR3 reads CASTLQGGEEAFF. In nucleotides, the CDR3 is TGTGCCAGCACCCTTCAGGGTGGCGAAGAAGCTTTCTTT.

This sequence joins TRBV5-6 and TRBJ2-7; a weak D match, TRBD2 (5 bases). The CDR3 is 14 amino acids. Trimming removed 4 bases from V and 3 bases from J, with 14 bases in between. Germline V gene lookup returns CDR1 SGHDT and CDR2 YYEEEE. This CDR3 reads CASSLAGFRYEQYF. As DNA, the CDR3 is TGTGCCAGCAGCCTAGCCGGGTTCCGCTACGAGCAGTACTTC.

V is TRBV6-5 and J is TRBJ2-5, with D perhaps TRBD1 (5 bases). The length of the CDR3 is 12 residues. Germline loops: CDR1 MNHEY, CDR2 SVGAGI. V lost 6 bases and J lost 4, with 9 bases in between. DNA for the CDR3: TGTGCCAGCAGAGGGGCCGGAGAGACCCAGTACTTC. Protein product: CASRGAGETQYF.

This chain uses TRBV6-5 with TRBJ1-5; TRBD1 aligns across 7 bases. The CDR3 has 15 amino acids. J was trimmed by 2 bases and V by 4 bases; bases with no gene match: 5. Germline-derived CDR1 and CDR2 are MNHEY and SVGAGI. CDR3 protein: CASSSGDRRNQPQHF. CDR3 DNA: TGTGCCAGCAGTTCCGGGGACAGACGCAATCAGCCCCAGCATTTT.

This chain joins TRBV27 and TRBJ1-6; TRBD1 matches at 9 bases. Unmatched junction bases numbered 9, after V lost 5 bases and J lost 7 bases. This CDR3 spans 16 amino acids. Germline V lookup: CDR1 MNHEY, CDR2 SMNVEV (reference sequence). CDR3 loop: CASSPVGQGWNSPLHF. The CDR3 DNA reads TGTGCCAGCAGTCCGGTGGGACAGGGTTGGAATTCACCCCTCCACTTT.